The T cell receptor beta chain described here comes from a study of shared clonotypes between healthy human individuals. On the study more broadly: Three plates were used per donor for CD4 naive, three for CD4 memory, two for CD8 naive and one for CD8 memory.

Assay used: immunoSEQ multiplex PCR; TCRdb lists only in-frame clones, some missing. The sample yields some 1.5 million clones, around 98% seen once. Note on this clone: Its antigen is currently unknown.

The CDR3 has 13 residues. Trimming cost V 5 bases and J 5 bases; bases outside gene matches: 0. CDR1 LNHDA and CDR2 SQIVND come from the germline V gene (reference sequence). Overall study results and limits: Richness estimates generally favored naive over memory subsets.

The CD4+ fraction was divided into a CD45RA+ naive subset and a CD45RA-negative memory subset. The TCR comes from a man aged 25-45 years in good health. Sequenced input: naive CD4+ T cells sorted from blood. Subset reported: CD45RA+ positively selected. The gene calls are TRBV19 and TRBJ1-4, with 9 bases fitting TRBD1. CDR3 residues: CASSGTGNEKLFF. CDR3 DNA sequence: TGTGCCAGTAGTGGGACAGGGAATGAAAAACTGTTTTTT.